The next 12 T cell receptor beta chains were all read from a single sample in a study of blood T cell repertoires in COVID-19. Using immunoSEQ multiplex PCR, the repertoire was profiled, and TCRdb retains in-frame clones only, with some absent. The sample has about 240,000 clones; 83% are singletons. Sequenced material: PBMCs or T cells enriched from blood (not recorded which). Receptor source: a woman between 35 and 50 years old who had been exposed to COVID-19.

This chain uses TRBV7-2 with TRBJ2-1; 8 positions agree with TRBD2. Germline trimming cut 5 bases from V and 1 base from J; bases unmatched to any gene: 7. This CDR3 contains 16 residues. CDR1 and CDR2 (germline): SGHTA, FQGNSA. The CDR3 region is CASSLTGTRSYNEQFF. The DNA for the CDR3 is TGTGCCAGCAGCCTAACCGGGACTAGATCCTACAATGAGCAGTTCTTC. Full variable domain (outside the CDR3, taken from reference TRBV7-2 and TRBJ2-1): GAGVSQSPSNKVTEKGKDVELRCDPISGHTALYWYRQSLGQGLEFLIYFQGNSAPDKSGLPSDRFSAERTGGSVSTLTIQRTQQEDSAVYLCASSLTGTRSYNEQFFGPGTRLTVL.

This clone was picked up a small number of times. The chain carries TRBV10-3 and TRBJ1-1, with D possibly matching TRBD1 (5 bases). The CDR3 spans 17 residues. With 0 bases removed from V and 1 base from J, the gap between germline ends came to 15 bases. CDR1 and CDR2 (germline): ENHRY, SYGVKD. CDR3 DNA: TGTGCCATCAGTGAGTCTTTGGGGCGGGGTCCGAACACTGAAGCTTTCTTT. Residues: CAISESLGRGPNTEAFF.

The genes are TRBV6-2 or TRBV6-3 and TRBJ2-3, with 7 nucleotides matching TRBD2. In germline, CDR1 is MNHEY, CDR2 SVGEGT. V lost 2 bases, J lost 1 base, and 15 bases stayed unmatched. The CDR3 sequence is 19 residues long. The CDR3 nucleotides read TGTGCCAGCAGTTACACTACAGCGGGGCTCTTGAAGGGCACAGATACGCAGTATTTT. This codes for CASSYTTAGLLKGTDTQYF.

The rearrangement joins TRBV12-3 or TRBV12-4 to TRBJ1-1; possible D gene TRBD1, 5 bases. The V gene lost 6 bases and the J gene lost 1 base, with 9 bases spanning the gap. The CDR3 has 13 residues. The CDR3 DNA reads TGTGCCAGCAGGAAAACAGGGAACACTGAAGCTTTCTTT. Its protein is CASRKTGNTEAFF.

This clone was counted once. The sample carries other DNA sequences with the same CDR3. The V gene is TRBV3-1 (or the pseudogene TRBV3-2), the J gene TRBJ1-2; D might be TRBD1 (5 bases). CDR1 is LGHDT, CDR2 YNNKEL, per germline (reference sequence). Trimming pared 1 base from V and 4 bases from J, leaving 7 bases between. This CDR3 has 13 residues. This chain's CDR3 is CASSQGQGYGYTF. The CDR3 nucleotides read TGTGCCAGCAGCCAAGGCCAGGGCTATGGCTACACCTTC.

The chain has TRBV6-2 or TRBV6-3 and TRBJ2-2; no firm D call. The V end was cut by 6 bases, the J end by 6 bases, with 14 bases between. Germline assignment: CDR1 MNHEY and CDR2 SVGEGT. The CDR3 loop spans 14 amino acids. The DNA for the CDR3 is TGTGCCAGCAGCCAAGCCTCCTCGGCCGGGGAGCTGTTTTTT. Protein product: CASSQASSAGELFF.

The chain is built from TRBV27 and TRBJ2-1, with 13 bases that match TRBD2. The CDR3 has 17 residues. V was pared by 5 bases and J by 5 bases, with 9 bases of the junction left unmatched. Per germline, CDR1 MNHEY and CDR2 SMNVEV (reference sequence). The CDR3 sequence is CASSPGTSGVKDNEQFF. CDR3 in DNA: TGTGCCAGCAGTCCGGGGACTAGCGGGGTCAAAGACAATGAGCAGTTCTTC.

The chain has TRBV18 and TRBJ1-4, with D unresolved. CDR3 length: 14 residues. V shed 3 bases and J shed 2 bases, with 7 bases lying between them. Germline V gene data show CDR1 as KGHSH and CDR2 as LQKENI. The CDR3 DNA follows: TGTGCCAGCTCACCCGGTTGGACTAATGAAAAACTGTTTTTT. It codes for CASSPGWTNEKLFF.

CDR3 nucleotide sequence: TGTGCCACCAGCAGAGATTTCATAGGGACAGGGGGACATAGCACAGATACGCAGTATTTT. This encodes CATSRDFIGTGGHSTDTQYF. J is TRBJ2-3 and V is TRBV15; TRBD1 aligns across 11 bases. Germline CDR1 reads LNHNV; CDR2 reads YYDKDF (reference sequence). The CDR3 is 20 residues long. After removal of 0 bases from V and 0 bases from J, the junction contained 11 bases not matched to a gene.

The chain is built from TRBV6-5 and TRBJ2-1; 7 bases line up with TRBD2. J was trimmed by 9 bases and V by 2 bases; bases with no gene match: 13. This CDR3 is 16 amino acids long. CDR1 MNHEY and CDR2 SVGAGI come from the germline V gene. DNA of the CDR3: TGTGCCAGCAGTTACGGCGGGGGATCGGTTGGGAGTGAGCAGTTCTTC. Translation: CASSYGGGSVGSEQFF.

This clone was found once. The V call is TRBV18, the J call TRBJ2-2; D unresolved. This CDR3 is built from 15 residues. Germline V gene data show CDR1 as KGHSH and CDR2 as LQKENI. The V end was cut by 3 bases, the J end by 0 bases, with 8 bases between. Written as DNA, the CDR3 is TGTGCCAGCTCACCGAGGCTTACGAACACCGGGGAGCTGTTTTTT. This translates into CASSPRLTNTGELFF.

The rearrangement joins TRBV18 to TRBJ1-1; 8 bases agree with TRBD1. The V gene's germline CDR1 is KGHSH and CDR2 LQKENI. There are 13 residues in the CDR3. After removal of 7 bases from V and 3 bases from J, the junction contained 4 bases not matched to a gene. CDR3 DNA sequence: TGTGCCAGCTTTTCAGGGGGCGACACTGAAGCTTTCTTT. Its translation: CASFSGGDTEAFF.